The text below deals with one T cell receptor beta chain. Its cognate antigen is unknown. One end of the junction does not line up with germline, which may come from a read error. CDR3 size: 14 residues. This sample is part of a study of blood T cells in healthy people across ages. Regarding the study as a whole: Naive T cell percentage strongly correlated with TCR beta diversity. Considered underestimates were the diversity estimates obtained from one million T cells.

A second PCR of roughly 7 to 11 cycles used a sample-barcoded 5' primer and a J-beta primer mix. Every single cDNA molecule received a tag from a template-switch adaptor with 12 random nucleotides. Each CDR3 protein is one row after TCRdb ran MiXCR on the 5' RACE reads. The data show fewer than 2,000,000 distinct CDR3 sequences, around 40% seen once. The source material was blood. J is TRBJ2-4 and V is TRBV12-3 or TRBV12-4; no reliable D call. The receptor's source is a human donor in good health. The CDR3 DNA follows: TGTGCCAGCGGTTTTGGGGATAGTCCCTACGTGCAGTACTTC. Translation gives CASGFGDSPYVQYF.